These 12 T cell receptor beta chains originate from one sample sequenced in a study of cytomegalovirus exposure and HLA in healthy donors (dated by TCRdb to about 2017). Library creation used the immunoSEQ multiplex PCR assay. For the multiplex PCR, a mixture combining 60 forward primers for TCR Vbeta segments and 13 reverse primers for TCR Jbeta segments was used. TCRdb limited this immuneACCESS table to in-frame rearrangements with V and J called. A share of clones is missing; checked studies link under half to unresolved V genes, and the rest is unexplained. Present in this sample are around 160,000 clones, 80% to 90% of which were seen just once. The ten largest make up about 9.3% of the sample. The sample taken for sequencing was PBMCs. These receptors were obtained from a young man in good health and CMV-seropositive.

The chain combines TRBV12-5 with TRBJ1-6; tentative D call: TRBD1 (6 bases). Germline lookup yields CDR1 LGHNT and CDR2 FRNRAP. Deletions cut 5 bases from V and 7 bases from J, with 24 bases between. The CDR3 runs 18 residues. CDR3 protein: CASGPNWGGAGVNSPLHF. As DNA, the CDR3 is TGTGCTAGTGGTCCCAATTGGGGAGGGGCAGGGGTCAATTCACCCCTCCACTTT.

The chain carries TRBV29-1 and TRBJ2-5; D might be TRBD2 (5 bases). This CDR3 is 13 amino acids long. The germline CDR1 and CDR2 sequences are SQVTM and ANQGSEA. Trimming shortened V by 4 bases and J by 4 bases, and 13 bases separated the two germline ends. Written as DNA, the CDR3 is TGCAGCGTTGGGTTTCGAGGGTTAGAGACCCAGTACTTC. Its translation is CSVGFRGLETQYF.

This chain links TRBV5-1 with TRBJ2-3; 8 bases are shared with TRBD2. The CDR3 sequence is 17 residues long. The J segment lost 2 bases and the V segment lost 0 bases, leaving 8 bases of the junction unmatched. The germline V gene encodes CDR1 SGHRS and CDR2 YFSETQ. CDR3 loop: CASSLALGGDYTDTQYF. In DNA, the CDR3 is TGCGCCAGCAGCTTGGCACTCGGGGGGGACTACACAGATACGCAGTATTTT.

V is TRBV11-2 and J is TRBJ2-1; 8 bases are shared with TRBD2. The V and J ends lost 5 bases and 9 bases, in that order; junction bases with no gene match: 18. The CDR3 runs to 17 residues. Germline CDR1 reads SGHAT; CDR2 reads FQNNGV. The CDR3 here is CASSPWAGGPPAGEQFF. The CDR3 DNA reads TGTGCCAGCAGCCCGTGGGCGGGGGGTCCTCCTGCGGGTGAGCAGTTCTTC.

This rearrangement joins TRBV29-1 to TRBJ2-5; tentative D call: TRBD1 (5 bases). V was cut by 8 bases and J by 2 bases, with 18 bases left in between. This CDR3 is built from 14 residues. Germline loops: CDR1 SQVTM, CDR2 ANQGSEA. CDR3 region: CSTRPGLIQETQYF. As DNA, the CDR3 is TGCAGCACGCGGCCAGGGTTGATACAAGAGACCCAGTACTTC.

The CDR3 nucleotides read TGCGCCAGCACTGGACTAGCCTACAATGAGCAGTTCTTC. Its protein is CASTGLAYNEQFF. The chain links TRBV10-2 to TRBJ2-1; 7 bases match TRBD2. Germline V gives CDR1 WSHSY, CDR2 SAAADI. V trimming: 7 bases; J trimming: 2 bases; junction bases outside the gene matches: 2. This CDR3 region has 13 residues.

The rearrangement links TRBV19 to TRBJ1-1; D is undetermined. There are 15 residues in the CDR3. Per the germline V gene, CDR1 is LNHDA and CDR2 is SQIVND (reference sequence). Trimming stripped 0 bases from V and 4 bases from J, with 12 bases between. In nucleotides, the CDR3 is TGTGCCAGTAGTATAGAAGGGTTGGCGGGCACTGAAGCTTTCTTT. Protein sequence: CASSIEGLAGTEAFF.

This clone has a single count. The genes are TRBV29-1 and TRBJ2-4, with a possible D match to TRBD2 (6 bases). The CDR3 is 13 residues long. Germline CDR1 is SQVTM and CDR2 is ANQGSEA. V dropped 6 bases and J dropped 8 bases, with 17 bases sitting between them. CDR3 sequence reads: CSVARGTGDIQYF. CDR3 bases: TGCAGCGTCGCACGGGGGACGGGGGACATTCAGTACTTC.

This clone was found a few times. The chain carries TRBV9 and TRBJ1-1; TRBD1 matches at 10 bases. V shed 0 bases, J shed 11 bases, and the junction held 4 bases outside the gene matches. This CDR3 has 13 amino acids. The germline V gene encodes CDR1 SGDLS and CDR2 YYNGEE. In nucleotides, the CDR3 is TGTGCCAGCAGCGTAGAGGGACAGGGGATCGCTTTCTTT. Translated: CASSVEGQGIAFF.

The chain joins TRBV7-9 to TRBJ1-1; maybe TRBD1 (5 bases). Per the germline V gene, CDR1 is SEHNR and CDR2 is FQNEAQ (reference sequence). The CDR3 has 16 residues. Trimming cost V 3 bases and J 1 base, with 15 bases left between them. The CDR3 here is CASSFIQGLSNTEAFF. The DNA of the CDR3 is TGTGCCAGCAGCTTTATCCAGGGTCTATCGAACACTGAAGCTTTCTTT.

As to this clone: The sample holds other DNA sequences that translate to the same CDR3. The V gene is TRBV9, the J gene TRBJ1-5; D is undetermined. Germline loops: CDR1 SGDLS, CDR2 YYNGEE. This CDR3 is built from 15 residues. Trimming took off 0 bases at V and 3 bases at J, with 10 bases between the two ends. CDR3 in DNA: TGTGCCAGCAGCGTAGATGGAGGCCTCAATCAGCCCCAGCATTTT. Residues: CASSVDGGLNQPQHF.

V and J are TRBV13 and TRBJ2-7, with D maybe TRBD1 (6 bases). Germline V gene lookup returns CDR1 PRHDT and CDR2 FYEKMQ (reference sequence). Trimming pared 7 bases from V and 0 bases from J, leaving 19 bases between. This CDR3 has 16 residues. The CDR3 DNA is TGTGCCAGCACCCCCAGGGGTTCCAAGAGCTCCTACGAGCAGTACTTC. Its translation: CASTPRGSKSSYEQYF.